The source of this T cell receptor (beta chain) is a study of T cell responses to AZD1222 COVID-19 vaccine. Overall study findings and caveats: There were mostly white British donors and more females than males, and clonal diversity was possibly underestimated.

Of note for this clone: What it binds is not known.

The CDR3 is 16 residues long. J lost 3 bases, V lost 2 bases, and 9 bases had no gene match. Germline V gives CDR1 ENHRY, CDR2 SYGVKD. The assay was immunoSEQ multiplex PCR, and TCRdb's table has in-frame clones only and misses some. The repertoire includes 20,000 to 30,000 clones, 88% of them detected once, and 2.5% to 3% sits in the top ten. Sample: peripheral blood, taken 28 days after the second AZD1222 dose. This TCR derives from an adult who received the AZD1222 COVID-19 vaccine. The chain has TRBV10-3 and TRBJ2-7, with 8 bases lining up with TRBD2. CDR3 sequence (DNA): TGTGCCATCAGTGAGCCCGGGGGGGGACTAAGCTACGAGCAGTACTTC. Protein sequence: CAISEPGGGLSYEQYF.